Below are 14 T cell receptor beta chains sequenced from a single sample in a study of T-cell memory formation after mild COVID-19. TCRdb used MiXCR to reprocess the 5' RACE reads, holding one entry per CDR3 protein. Of about 610,000 distinct CDR3 sequences listed, 15% to 20% are singletons. The sample consisted of PBMCs or a T cell subset sorted from them (not recorded which). The source of these receptors is an adult woman who had mild COVID-19 (a few samples of this study predate the infection). Cell type and time point are not known.

The V gene is TRBV10-3, the J gene TRBJ2-3; D gene ambiguous. V lost 4 bases to trimming and J lost 5 bases, with 10 bases between them. Germline CDR1 and CDR2: ENHRY and SYGVKD. The CDR3 has 13 amino acids. The CDR3 bases are TGTGCCATCAGTGCCGAAGGGATAGATACGCAGTATTTT. This sequence encodes CAISAEGIDTQYF.

The chain links TRBV20-1 to TRBJ2-1; 12 bases fit TRBD2. Germline V gene lookup returns CDR1 DFQATT and CDR2 SNEGSKA (reference sequence). Trimming took 3 bases from V and 7 from J; bases not matched to a gene: 7. The CDR3 totals 15 residues. DNA for the CDR3: TGCAGTGCTAGGTCGCAGACTAGCGGGGGAAATGAGCAGTTCTTC. Protein product: CSARSQTSGGNEQFF.

This clonotype was seen a single time. The chain joins TRBV5-4 to TRBJ1-3; D remains ambiguous. The CDR3 runs to 16 residues. Germline CDR1 is SGHNT and CDR2 is YYREEE (reference sequence). Deletions cut 0 bases from V and 0 bases from J, with 10 bases between. The CDR3 DNA follows: TGTGCCAGCAGCTTGGGGGCGACACACTCTGGAAACACCATATATTTT. Amino acids: CASSLGATHSGNTIYF.

This clonotype was observed a handful of times. J is TRBJ2-7 and V is TRBV12-3 or TRBV12-4, with 10 nucleotides matching TRBD1. Losses at the gene ends were 9 bases for V and 11 bases for J; bases not matched to a gene: 7. The CDR3 is 11 residues long. CDR3 nucleotides: TGTGCCAGACCTCGGGACAGGGGCGAGTACTTC. Translated, it gives CARPRDRGEYF.

V gene TRBV7-9 combines with J gene TRBJ1-2, with 9 bases aligning to TRBD1. CDR1 and CDR2 (germline): SEHNR, FQNEAQ (reference sequence). With V trimmed by 4 bases and J by 5 bases, 8 bases remained unmatched. This CDR3 region has 15 residues. CDR3 sequence (DNA): TGTGCCAGCAGCTCTACGGACAGGGGCTCTTATGGCTACACCTTC. It is translated as CASSSTDRGSYGYTF.

This clonotype has just a few counts. The chain employs TRBV9 and TRBJ1-5, with D possibly TRBD1 on 6 matching bases. Trimming removed 3 bases at V and 4 bases at J, with 8 bases between. The CDR3 loop spans 13 amino acids. Germline V gene data show CDR1 as SGDLS and CDR2 as YYNGEE. CDR3 protein: CASSATGNQPQHF. The CDR3 DNA follows: TGTGCCAGCAGCGCCACAGGGAATCAGCCCCAGCATTTT. The variable domain in full, with the rest retrieved from reference TRBV9 and TRBJ1-5, is DSGVTQTPKHLITATGQRVTLRCSPRSGDLSVYWYQQSLDQGLQFLIQYYNGEERAKGNILERFSAQQFPDLHSELNLSSLELGDSALYFCASSATGNQPQHFGDGTRLSIL.

This chain uses TRBV24-1 with TRBJ2-2; D may be TRBD2 (6 bases). CDR1 is KGHDR, CDR2 SFDVKD, per germline. The ends were cut back, 7 bases at V and 0 bases at J, with 14 bases in the middle. CDR3 length: 16 residues. The CDR3: CATSRDFPSNTGELFF. For the CDR3, the DNA is TGTGCCACCAGCCGGGACTTCCCGTCGAACACCGGGGAGCTGTTTTTT.

This clonotype was detected only a few times. The rearrangement links TRBV7-8 to TRBJ2-1; 12 bases line up with TRBD2. Per germline, CDR1 SGHVS and CDR2 FQNEAQ. After removal of 4 bases from V and 7 bases from J, the junction contained 5 bases not matched to a gene. CDR3 length equals 15 residues. The CDR3 here is CASSSGLAGLNEQFF. The CDR3 DNA sequence: TGTGCCAGCAGCTCGGGACTAGCGGGCCTTAATGAGCAGTTCTTC.

This clonotype was found a few times. The genes are TRBV28 and TRBJ1-1; D not resolved. V lost 1 base to trimming and J lost 1 base, with 7 bases between them. Germline CDR1 MDHEN, CDR2 SYDVKM. This CDR3 comprises 14 residues. This chain's CDR3 is CASSLSHRNTEAFF. DNA of the CDR3: TGTGCCAGCAGTTTATCCCATCGGAACACTGAAGCTTTCTTT.

This clonotype was observed a handful of times. This chain uses TRBV24-1 with TRBJ2-1; D gene ambiguous. CDR1 is KGHDR and CDR2 is SFDVKD in the germline V gene. V lost 1 base to trimming and J lost 10 bases, with 10 bases between them. The CDR3 is 13 residues long. The CDR3 sequence: CATSDFASVEQFF. In DNA form, the CDR3 reads TGTGCCACCAGTGATTTCGCCAGTGTGGAGCAGTTCTTC.

This clonotype was found a few times. CDR3 coding DNA: TGCAGTGCTGGGACTAGCGGGGGGGCCCGGGAGCAGTTCTTC. This gives the protein CSAGTSGGAREQFF. This rearrangement joins TRBV20-1 to TRBJ2-1; 16 bases fit TRBD2. Trimming cost V 5 bases and J 10 bases; bases outside gene matches: 5. CDR1 and CDR2 (germline): DFQATT, SNEGSKA (reference sequence). CDR3 size: 14 residues.

V is TRBV9 and J is TRBJ2-3; 7 nucleotides align to TRBD1. Germline CDR1 reads SGDLS; CDR2 reads YYNGEE. The CDR3 sequence is 16 residues long. The V gene end was trimmed by 0 bases and the J gene end by 1 base; junction bases not matched to a gene: 5. The CDR3 nucleotides are TGTGCCAGCAGCGTAGCGGCAGGGGGAGGCACAGATACGCAGTATTTT. Its translation is CASSVAAGGGTDTQYF.

The genes are TRBV6-2 or TRBV6-3 and TRBJ2-2, with a weak D call TRBD2 (5 bases). Germline-derived CDR1 and CDR2 are MNHEY and SVGEGT. The V and J ends lost 2 bases and 1 base respectively, with 8 bases between them. The CDR3 runs to 15 residues. The CDR3 spells CASSYGRGNTGELFF. The CDR3 bases are TGTGCCAGCAGTTACGGGAGAGGGAACACCGGGGAGCTGTTTTTT.

This chain connects TRBV5-5 to TRBJ2-7; D is possibly TRBD1 (6 bases). Between the trimmed V and J ends, which lost 2 bases and 3 bases, there was a span of 12 bases. Germline V gene sequence: CDR1 SGHKS, CDR2 YYEKEE (reference sequence). The CDR3 spans 14 residues. CDR3 loop: CASSFWGQGYEQYF. CDR3 sequence (DNA): TGTGCCAGCAGCTTTTGGGGACAAGGCTACGAGCAGTACTTC.